This is a list of T cell receptor beta chains from one sample in a study of regulatory T cells in long-lasting Graves disease. One entry per CDR3 protein, called by TCRdb with MiXCR from the multiplex PCR reads. The sample contains approximately 400,000 distinct CDR3 sequences, about 20% of which appear only once. Sample: peripheral blood mononuclear cells (PBMCs), taken when the disease was refractory, from a patient treated with antithyroid drugs. All receptors derive from a female donor with Graves disease. CDR3s include the opening cysteine and the closing phenylalanine or tryptophan. The D gene is left open where the match is weak. Size values are once, few and many counts, or a class for expanded clones, and some rows have none.

TRBJ2-2 | TRBV6-1 | - | - | TGTGCCAGCAGTAGACAGGCCACGGGCACCGGGGAGCTGTTTTTT | CASSRQATGTGELFF
TRBJ2-1 | TRBV9 | once | TRBD2 | TGTGCCAGCAGCGTAGCCCTAGCGGGAGCGGTTGAGCAGTTCTTC | CASSVALAGAVEQFF
TRBJ2-4 | TRBV15 | many | TRBD1 | TGTGCCACCAGCATCCGTCGGTCCGACAGGGCTTTAGCCAAAAACATTCAGTACTTC | CATSIRRSDRALAKNIQYF
TRBJ1-1 | TRBV7-9 | many | - | TGTGCCAGCCCCCCGGGAGACACTGAAGCTTTCTTT | CASPPGDTEAFF
TRBJ2-7 | TRBV7-2 | - | TRBD2 | TGTGCCAGCAGCTTAGCGGTCGGGGGGTCCGCCCTCTACGAGCAGTACTTC | CASSLAVGGSALYEQYF
TRBJ2-5 | TRBV2 | many | TRBD2 | TGTGCCAGCAAATGGACTAGCGGGAGTAGGGGAGAGACCCAGTACTTC | CASKWTSGSRGETQYF
TRBJ2-4 | TRBV20-1 | - | - | TGCAGTGCTAGAGATGGGGGGCGGGGAGATGCCAAAAACATTCAGTACTTC | CSARDGGRGDAKNIQYF
TRBJ2-7 | TRBV14 | few | - | TGTGCCAGCAGCCAGGGGCCTTCACAGTACTTC | CASSQGPSQYF
TRBJ2-3 | TRBV2 | - | TRBD2 | TGTGCCAGCACCTGGGGACTAGCGGATTCCACAGATACGCAGTATTTT | CASTWGLADSTDTQYF
TRBJ1-4 | TRBV4-1 | - | - | TGCGCCAGCAGCGCCCCACTCCCCGAGGCAACTAATGAAAAACTGTTTTTT | CASSAPLPEATNEKLFF
TRBJ1-1 | TRBV5-1 | - | - | TGCGCCAGCAGCTTTGTAAGGGGCGAAGAAGCTTTCTTT | CASSFVRGEEAFF
TRBJ1-1 | TRBV5-6 | few | - | TGTGCCAGCAGCTTAGCCCGGGACATTATGAACACTGAAGCTTTCTTT | CASSLARDIMNTEAFF
TRBJ2-4 | TRBV6-1 | - | TRBD2 | TGTGCCAGCAGCCCGGGACTAGCGGAAAACATTCAGTACTTC | CASSPGLAENIQYF
TRBJ1-1 | TRBV2 | many | - | TGTGCCAGCAGTGAACCCCTCTTAATGAACACTGAAGCTTTCTTT | CASSEPLLMNTEAFF
TRBJ1-4 | TRBV6-1 | few | - | TGTGCCAGCAGGGCGGACAGTTATGAAAAACTGTTTTTT | CASRADSYEKLFF
TRBJ2-2 | TRBV6-5 | - | TRBD2 | TGTGCCAGCAGTTACAGAGAAGCGGGAGTGGGTGGGGAGCTGTTTTTT | CASSYREAGVGGELFF
TRBJ2-7 | TRBV4-2 | few | TRBD2 | TGTGCCAGCAGCCAGCTGGGACTAGCGGGAGATAATTACGAGCAGTACTTC | CASSQLGLAGDNYEQYF
TRBJ2-4 | TRBV7-8 | few | - | TGTGCCAGCAGCTTAGGGGCAGCGACGAACATTCAGTACTTC | CASSLGAATNIQYF
TRBJ2-7 | TRBV4-1 | - | TRBD1 | TGCGCCAGCAGCCAAGTCCAGGGGGCGAGTTCCGAGCAGTACTTC | CASSQVQGASSEQYF
TRBJ1-2 | TRBV27 | many | - | TGTGCCAGCAGTCTGGGTGGGCGGACTAATGGCTACACCTTC | CASSLGGRTNGYTF
TRBJ2-5 | TRBV19 | - | TRBD1 | TGTGCCAGTAGTATCTGGGGGACAGGAGCAGGGGCGTCGGCGACCCAGTACTTC | CASSIWGTGAGASATQYF
TRBJ1-2 | TRBV27 | few | TRBD1 | TGTGCCAGCAGTTTAAGGGGGCGCATTGACTTCTATGGCTACACCTTC | CASSLRGRIDFYGYTF
TRBJ1-2 | TRBV7-2 | - | TRBD1 | TGTGCCAGCAGCCCGAAGACAGGGGGCGACTATGGCTACACCTTC | CASSPKTGGDYGYTF
TRBJ1-6 | TRBV12-3/TRBV12-4 | many | - | TGTGCCAGCAGTTTCACGGAGGGCTCCTCACCCCTCCACTTT | CASSFTEGSSPLHF
TRBJ2-2 | TRBV19 | - | TRBD1 | TGTGCCAGTAATATCGGACAGGGAAACACCGGGGAGCTGTTTTTT | CASNIGQGNTGELFF
TRBJ1-5 | TRBV28 | many | - | TGTGCCACCAAGGTAGGGAACCAGCCCCAGCATTTT | CATKVGNQPQHF
TRBJ2-7 | TRBV6-6 | few | TRBD2 | TGTGCCAGCAGTTACTCGGTTGCGGTATTAGCGGGGTCCTACGAGCAGTACTTC | CASSYSVAVLAGSYEQYF
TRBJ2-7 | TRBV28 | many | - | TGTGCCAGCAGTTTTGCGACCGTGGGGAACGAGCAGTACTTC | CASSFATVGNEQYF
TRBJ2-3 | TRBV7-9 | - | - | TGTGCCAGCAAGACTAGCACAGATACGCAGTATTTT | CASKTSTDTQYF
TRBJ2-5 | TRBV29-1 | many | TRBD2 | TGCAGCGTTGAAGATCAGACGGCGGGAGTTGAGACCCAGTACTTC | CSVEDQTAGVETQYF
TRBJ1-1 | TRBV6-1 | - | - | TGTGCCAGCATGTTGGGGATTTACAGGTCAGCAAACACTGAAGCTTTCTTT | CASMLGIYRSANTEAFF
TRBJ1-6 | TRBV20-1 | few | - | TGCAGTGCTAGAATTAGTGTTTACGATTCACCCCTCCACTTT | CSARISVYDSPLHF
TRBJ1-1 | TRBV12-3/TRBV12-4 | many | - | TGTGCCAGCACCCAGGGTATGAACACTGAAGCTTTCTTT | CASTQGMNTEAFF
TRBJ2-7 | TRBV28 | - | TRBD1 | TGTGCCAGCAGTTTTGAACAGGGGGTCTACGAGCAGTACTTC | CASSFEQGVYEQYF
TRBJ2-3 | TRBV11-2 | - | - | TGTGCCAGCAGCTTGAATCGGATGGGAGATACGCAGTATTTT | CASSLNRMGDTQYF